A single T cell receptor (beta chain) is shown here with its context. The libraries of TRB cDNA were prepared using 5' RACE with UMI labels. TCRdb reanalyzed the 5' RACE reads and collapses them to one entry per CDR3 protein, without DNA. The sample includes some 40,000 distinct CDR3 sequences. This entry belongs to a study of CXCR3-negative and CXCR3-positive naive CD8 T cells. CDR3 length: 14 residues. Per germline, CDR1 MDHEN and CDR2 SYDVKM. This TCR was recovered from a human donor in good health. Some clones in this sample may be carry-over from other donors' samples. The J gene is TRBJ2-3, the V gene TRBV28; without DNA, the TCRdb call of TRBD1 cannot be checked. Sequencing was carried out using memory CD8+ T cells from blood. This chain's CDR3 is CASSFGGHTDTQYF.